A selection of T cell receptor beta chains follows, all from one sample in a study of CD8 T cells in Susac syndrome. One entry per CDR3 protein results from TCRdb running MiXCR on the immunoSEQ multiplex PCR reads. The repertoire holds some 120,000 distinct CDR3 sequences, with approximately 90% as singletons. Sequencing used CD8+ T cells from PBMCs. The source is a human donor in good health. Both conserved end residues are part of each CDR3. Fields, in order: D gene, V gene, clone size, J gene, CDR3 DNA, CDR3 protein. The D gene is left open where the match is weak. Size is stated for part of the rows, as once, few or many counts, or as a class when the clone is expanded.

>TRBD2|TRBV7-2|.|TRBJ2-7
TGTGCCAGTAAGAAACTAGCGGAGATCTCCTACGAGCAGTACTTC
CASKKLAEISYEQYF
>TRBD2|TRBV13|once|TRBJ2-7
TGTGCCAGCAGCCCGAGACGCGGGGGGCTTCCCTACGAGCAGTACTTC
CASSPRRGGLPYEQYF
>.|TRBV13|.|TRBJ2-6
TGTGCCAGCAGCCCTACGGTCTCTGGGGCCAACGTCCTGACTTTC
CASSPTVSGANVLTF
>.|TRBV11-2|once|TRBJ1-2
TGTGCCAGCAGCTTAGAGTTTTCCGGGAAAGGCGGCTACACCTTC
CASSLEFSGKGGYTF
>TRBD1|TRBV7-8|.|TRBJ2-5
TGTGCCAGCAGCTTAGTAGGGGGCGGGGAGACCCAGTACTTC
CASSLVGGGETQYF
>.|TRBV5-1|once|TRBJ2-7
TGCGCCAGCCGCTCCGGGACTGAGGGCTACGAGCAGTACTTC
CASRSGTEGYEQYF
>TRBD1|TRBV20-1|.|TRBJ1-1
TGCAGTGCAGACGAACCAGGACAGGGGCTCCTGAACACTGAAGCTTTCTTT
CSADEPGQGLLNTEAFF
>.|TRBV5-1|.|TRBJ1-1
TGCGCCAGCAGCTTGGCCACGGGGGGCCTGAACACTGAAGCTTTCTTT
CASSLATGGLNTEAFF
>.|TRBV12-3/TRBV12-4|.|TRBJ2-7
TGTGCCAGCAGTAACACGGGCTATTCCTACGAGCAGTACTTC
CASSNTGYSYEQYF
>TRBD1|TRBV5-1|.|TRBJ2-7
TGCGCCAGCAGTCCTATCGGACAGGGTGGGGTCTACGAGCAGTACTTC
CASSPIGQGGVYEQYF
>TRBD1|TRBV13|.|TRBJ1-1
TGTGCCAGCAGCCTAGAGGGGGCGGACACTGAAGCTTTCTTT
CASSLEGADTEAFF
>.|TRBV4-2|.|TRBJ1-1
TGTGCCAGCAGCCAAGGGCCGGGTGCCACTGAAGCTTTCTTT
CASSQGPGATEAFF
>TRBD1|TRBV9|.|TRBJ1-2
TGTGCCAGCAGCTCCGGGACAGGGACTGCTGGCTACACCTTC
CASSSGTGTAGYTF
>.|TRBV6-5|once|TRBJ2-7
TGTGCCAGCAGTTACCTATTATCTACGGGCGGCGGCGAGCAGTACTTC
CASSYLLSTGGGEQYF
>.|TRBV18|.|TRBJ2-6
TGTGCCAGCTCACCACGCCAGGCACTCTCTGGGGCCAACGTCCTGACTTTC
CASSPRQALSGANVLTF
>.|TRBV7-2|.|TRBJ2-3
TGTGCCAGCGGATCAGCAGATACGCAGTATTTT
CASGSADTQYF
>.|TRBV7-6|.|TRBJ2-5
TGTGCCAGCAGCTTAGTCAGGGCCCAAGAGACCCAGTACTTC
CASSLVRAQETQYF
>.|TRBV7-8|once|TRBJ2-3
TGTGCCAGCAGCCCGCAAGGAGGGGGAGGCACAGATACGCAGTATTTT
CASSPQGGGGTDTQYF
>.|TRBV3-1|.|TRBJ2-1
TGTGCCAGCAGCCAAGGCCGGGCTATCTATAATGAGCAGTTCTTC
CASSQGRAIYNEQFF
>TRBD1|TRBV10-3|.|TRBJ1-5
TGTGCCATCAGTGCACAGGGGGGACAGCCCCAGCATTTT
CAISAQGGQPQHF
>.|TRBV5-1|.|TRBJ2-7
TGCGCCAGCAGTGGAGAGGGGGAAACCTACGAGCAGTACTTC
CASSGEGETYEQYF
>.|TRBV2|.|TRBJ1-1
TGTGCCAGCACCATGGGGACTGAAGCTTTCTTT
CASTMGTEAFF
>TRBD2|TRBV20-1|.|TRBJ2-2
TGCAGTGCTAGAGATCGGAGGTGGGGGAGCGGGAGGAACACCGGGGAGCTGTTTTTT
CSARDRRWGSGRNTGELFF
>.|TRBV2|once|TRBJ2-6
TGTGCCAGCAGTGTGAGTAGCGGCTCTGGGGCCAACGTCCTGACTTTC
CASSVSSGSGANVLTF
>.|TRBV12-3/TRBV12-4|.|TRBJ1-1
TGTGCCAGCAGTATGACAGGAGAGACTGAAGCTTTCTTT
CASSMTGETEAFF
>TRBD2|TRBV19|.|TRBJ2-5
TGTGCCAGTAGTGTAGCGGGGGGGAAAGAGACCCAGTACTTC
CASSVAGGKETQYF
>TRBD2|TRBV5-1|once|TRBJ2-3
TGCGCCAGCAGCTTTGGTTTAGCGGGAGAGGCAGATACGCAGTATTTT
CASSFGLAGEADTQYF
>TRBD2|TRBV6-6|.|TRBJ2-1
TGTGCCACGGCACCTAGCGGGGGGTACAATGAGCAGTTCTTC
CATAPSGGYNEQFF
>TRBD2|TRBV18|.|TRBJ2-1
TGTGCCAGCTCAGTAGCGGGAAGCTCCTACAATGAGCAGTTCTTC
CASSVAGSSYNEQFF
>.|TRBV7-2|.|TRBJ1-5
TGTGCCAGCAGCATCGACAGTTATAGCAATCAGCCCCAGCATTTT
CASSIDSYSNQPQHF
>.|TRBV6-5|.|TRBJ1-5
TGTGCCAGCCAGAAGGGGGGCAATCAGCCCCAGCATTTT
CASQKGGNQPQHF
>.|TRBV30|.|TRBJ1-6
TGTGCCTGGACCACCTTTAATAATTCACCCCTCCACTTT
CAWTTFNNSPLHF
>.|TRBV7-3|.|TRBJ1-6
TGTGCCAGCAGCTTAAGACCGGCCGGGGGCGGTTTGAGTTCACCCCTCCACTTT
CASSLRPAGGGLSSPLHF
>.|TRBV2|.|TRBJ2-1
TGTGCCAGGACTCCGACCGACCCTCAACTCAATGAGCAGTTCTTC
CARTPTDPQLNEQFF
>TRBD2|TRBV30|.|TRBJ2-5
TGTGCCTGGAACCTGGGGACTAGCGGGAGTGAGACCCAGTACTTC
CAWNLGTSGSETQYF
>.|TRBV20-1|.|TRBJ2-5
TGCAGTGCTAGAGGGGACATCGGGCATCGAGAGACCCAGTACTTC
CSARGDIGHRETQYF
>TRBD1|TRBV7-9|.|TRBJ1-1
TGTGCCAGCAGCCCCCCTGACAGGGGCTACGAAGCTTTCTTT
CASSPPDRGYEAFF
>TRBD1|TRBV5-1|.|TRBJ1-2
TGCGCCAGCAGGCCTGACAGGGCGCAATGGTATGGCTACACCTTC
CASRPDRAQWYGYTF
>.|TRBV12-3/TRBV12-4|.|TRBJ2-7
TGTGCCAGCAGTTTGGTGGGAGGACCGACCAACGAGCAGTACTTC
CASSLVGGPTNEQYF
>TRBD2|TRBV9|.|TRBJ2-2
TGTGCCAGCAGCGCCCATCGGACTAGCGGGAGTCGGAGCACCGGGGAGCTGTTTTTT
CASSAHRTSGSRSTGELFF
>.|TRBV4-3|.|TRBJ2-3
TGCGCCAGCAGCCAAGATAGGGCCTCTCCCACAGATACGCAGTATTTT
CASSQDRASPTDTQYF
>.|TRBV19|once|TRBJ1-3
TGTGCCAGTAGACCTTTCGCAGCTACGGTATTCTTTGGCTCTGGAAACACCATATATTTT
CASRPFAATVFFGSGNTIYF
>.|TRBV5-1|.|TRBJ2-2
TGCGCCAGCAGCCCCGACCTCACCTTTGGCGGGGAGCTGTTTTTT
CASSPDLTFGGELFF
>TRBD1|TRBV10-3|.|TRBJ2-1
TGTGCCATCAGTGAGGCTCCCCCCGGGACAGGTTTTTATCATGAGCAGTTCTTC
CAISEAPPGTGFYHEQFF
>TRBD2|TRBV12-3/TRBV12-4|.|TRBJ2-7
TGTGCCAGCAGTCCGGCCGGGCGGGAGGCCTACGAGCAGTACTTC
CASSPAGREAYEQYF
>.|TRBV12-3/TRBV12-4|.|TRBJ1-1
TGTGCCAGCAGTCACGGGGGATTGAACACTGAAGCTTTCTTT
CASSHGGLNTEAFF
>TRBD1|TRBV7-9|.|TRBJ1-2
TGTGCCAGCAGCCACAGGGGCGGCTATGGCTACACCTTC
CASSHRGGYGYTF
>TRBD2|TRBV29-1|.|TRBJ2-3
TGCAGCCACGCGGGGGTGCCTATAAATACGCAGTATTTT
CSHAGVPINTQYF
>TRBD1|TRBV20-1|.|TRBJ2-5
TGCAGTGCTATCCAGGGGGATGGGACGGAGACCCAGTACTTC
CSAIQGDGTETQYF
>.|TRBV4-3|once|TRBJ1-5
TGCGCCAGCAGCCAAGATCGGGGCGGGGATCAGCCCCAGCATTTT
CASSQDRGGDQPQHF
>TRBD2|TRBV20-1|once|TRBJ2-5
TGCAGTGTAAAGAAACTAGCGGGGACCATCGCAGGGGAGACCCAGTACTTC
CSVKKLAGTIAGETQYF
>.|TRBV29-1|.|TRBJ1-1
.
CSVAQGTEPFF
>.|TRBV15|.|TRBJ2-1
TGTGCCACCAGCAGCCCTAGGTCCTACAATGAGCAGTTCTTC
CATSSPRSYNEQFF
>.|TRBV6-2/TRBV6-3|.|TRBJ1-4
TGTGCCAGCAGTTACAGGGTTAATGAAAAACTGTTTTTT
CASSYRVNEKLFF
>TRBD1|TRBV19|.|TRBJ1-1
TGTGCCAGTCTCAAGGGACAGGGGATACTAGGAACTGAAGCTTTCTTT
CASLKGQGILGTEAFF